The 32 T cell receptor beta chains given below trace back to one sample, sequenced in a study of blood T cell repertoires in COVID-19. Sequenced by immunoSEQ multiplex PCR; TCRdb stores in-frame clones only, minus some. The sample includes roughly 220,000 clones, around 91% of them seen just once. Sequencing was carried out using PBMCs or T cells enriched from blood (not recorded which). Receptors originate from a man aged 30 to 39 who had been exposed to COVID-19.

The V and J genes are TRBV5-1 and TRBJ2-2; 9 positions match TRBD1. V was pared by 2 bases and J by 1 base, with 9 bases of the junction left unmatched. Germline V gene lookup returns CDR1 SGHRS and CDR2 YFSETQ. The CDR3 extends over 18 amino acids. The CDR3 DNA follows: TGCGCCAGCAGCTTCGACACTCGGACAGGGGTGAACACCGGGGAGCTGTTTTTT. Translation gives CASSFDTRTGVNTGELFF.

The chain carries TRBV2 and TRBJ1-1; the D gene is possibly TRBD1 (6 bases). The CDR3 totals 18 residues. Trimming took off 6 bases at V and 6 bases at J, with 29 bases between the two ends. CDR1 and CDR2 from the germline V gene are SNHLY and FYNNEI. The CDR3 nucleotides are TGTGCCAGCAGAGGCCTTCCGGACAGCACCTTTTTAAGGGCTGAAGCTTTCTTT. It encodes CASRGLPDSTFLRAEAFF. Together with reference TRBV2 and TRBJ1-1, the CDR3 gives the full variable domain: EPEVTQTPSHQVTQMGQEVILRCVPISNHLYFYWYRQILGQKVEFLVSFYNNEISEKSEIFDDQFSVERPDGSNFTLKIRSTKLEDSAMYFCASRGLPDSTFLRAEAFFGQGTRLTVV.

Here the CDR3 DNA reads TGCGCCAGCAGCCGGGGGTCACTGGCCGATGAGCAGTTCTTC. This sequence encodes CASSRGSLADEQFF. The chain employs TRBV10-1 and TRBJ2-1, with a possible D match to TRBD2 (6 bases). The V gene lost 6 bases and the J gene lost 8 bases, with 17 bases spanning the gap. CDR1 and CDR2 (germline): WNHNN, SYGVQD (reference sequence). The CDR3 contains 14 residues.

CDR3 residues: CASSLRGGSYNEQFF. For the CDR3, the DNA is TGCGCCAGCAGCTTAAGAGGTGGCTCCTACAATGAGCAGTTCTTC. The V gene is TRBV5-1, the J gene TRBJ2-1; D uncertain. Trimming removed 2 bases at V and 0 bases at J, with 9 bases between. The CDR3 extends over 15 amino acids. Germline V gives CDR1 SGHRS, CDR2 YFSETQ.

This clone was recorded once. This chain connects TRBV18 to TRBJ1-6; D perhaps matches TRBD1 (5 bases). CDR1 is KGHSH, CDR2 LQKENI, per germline. With 0 bases removed from V and 9 bases from J, the gap between germline ends came to 9 bases. CDR3 length: 14 amino acids. DNA of the CDR3: TGTGCCAGCTCACCACCGGGGCGCGGTTCACCCCTCCACTTT. Translating it yields CASSPPGRGSPLHF.

This chain uses TRBV10-3 with TRBJ2-2; 11 nucleotides line up with TRBD2. The CDR3 length is 16 residues. In germline, CDR1 is ENHRY, CDR2 SYGVKD. V shed 2 bases and J 1 base; nucleotides not matched to a gene: 0. This chain's CDR3 is CAISEGTSGNTGELFF. CDR3 nucleotides: TGTGCCATCAGTGAGGGGACTAGCGGGAACACCGGGGAGCTGTTTTTT.

The gene calls are TRBV19 and TRBJ2-7, with D possibly TRBD1 on 6 matching bases. V was clipped by 4 bases and J by 7 bases, with 14 bases between them. In germline, CDR1 is LNHDA, CDR2 SQIVND (reference sequence). This CDR3 comprises 13 residues. The CDR3: CASSKQGSPEQYF. In DNA, the CDR3 is TGTGCCAGTAGTAAACAGGGATCCCCGGAGCAGTACTTC.

J is TRBJ1-5 and V is TRBV3-1 (or the pseudogene TRBV3-2); 10 bases agree with TRBD1. Germline CDR1 LGHDT, CDR2 YNNKEL (reference sequence). The CDR3 spans 14 residues. V dropped 8 bases and J dropped 2; count of bases not matched to a gene: 3. Here the CDR3 DNA reads TGTGCCAGCTCCGGGACAGGGGGCAATCAGCCCCAGCATTTT. Its translation: CASSGTGGNQPQHF.

The gene calls are TRBV19 and TRBJ2-7; TRBD1 matches at 7 bases. The germline CDR1 and CDR2 sequences are LNHDA and SQIVND (reference sequence). This CDR3 is 13 amino acids long. Losses at the gene ends were 2 bases for V and 2 bases for J; bases not matched to a gene: 0. CDR3 nucleotide sequence: TGTGCCAGTAGTATACAGGGGGCCTACGAGCAGTACTTC. The encoded protein is CASSIQGAYEQYF.

This sequence joins TRBV7-9 and TRBJ1-2, with a tentative D call TRBD1 (5 bases). Germline values: CDR1 SEHNR, CDR2 FQNEAQ (reference sequence). The length of the CDR3 is 14 residues. Trimming took 1 base from V and 5 from J, leaving 11 bases between them. The DNA for the CDR3 is TGTGCCAGCAGCTTAGAAACAAGGGGTTATGGCTACACCTTC. Its protein product is CASSLETRGYGYTF.

In DNA form, the CDR3 reads TGTGCCAGCATCCGCAGGGGACGTGTAAAGGGTCAGCCCCAGCATTTT. It specifies CASIRRGRVKGQPQHF. The genes are TRBV6-6 and TRBJ1-5; TRBD1 is a possible D gene (6 bases). The CDR3 sequence is 16 residues long. V lost 7 bases to trimming and J lost 6 bases, with 22 bases between them. CDR1 is MNHNY and CDR2 is SVGAGI in the germline V gene (reference sequence).

The CDR3 loop reads CASSVDLASGGTDTQYF. As DNA, the CDR3 is TGTGCCAGCAGCGTAGACCTGGCTAGCGGGGGAACAGATACGCAGTATTTT. The chain carries TRBV9 and TRBJ2-3; 10 bases fit TRBD2. There are 17 residues in the CDR3. The junction had 7 bases not matched to a gene; V was cut back by 0 bases and J by 3 bases. Germline values: CDR1 SGDLS, CDR2 YYNGEE.

This rearrangement joins TRBV2 to TRBJ1-1; the D is unclear. CDR1 is SNHLY, CDR2 FYNNEI, per germline. CDR3 size: 11 residues. Trimming removed 8 bases from V and 0 bases from J, with 4 bases in between. CDR3 nucleotide sequence: TGTGCCAGCCAAATGAACACTGAAGCTTTCTTT. It yields the protein CASQMNTEAFF.

This chain links TRBV12-3 or TRBV12-4 with TRBJ1-1; TRBD1 matches at 7 bases. With 7 bases clipped from V and 7 bases from J, the junction kept 6 bases outside the gene matches. This CDR3 is built from 12 residues. The CDR3 nucleotides read TGTGCCAGCACACAGGGGCTAGGTGAAGCTTTCTTT. This gives the protein CASTQGLGEAFF.

CDR3: CASSPSPGGNTEAFF. CDR3 nucleotide sequence: TGTGCCAGCTCACCTTCTCCAGGGGGGAACACTGAAGCTTTCTTT. This chain links TRBV18 with TRBJ1-1, with 7 positions matching TRBD1. The CDR3 sequence is 15 residues long. Germline values: CDR1 KGHSH, CDR2 LQKENI. V dropped 3 bases and J dropped 1; count of bases not matched to a gene: 5.

The chain carries TRBV30 and TRBJ2-3, with D maybe TRBD1 (6 bases). CDR3 size: 12 residues. V dropped 0 bases and J dropped 5 bases, with 6 bases sitting between them. The germline V gene encodes CDR1 GTSNPN and CDR2 SVGIG (reference sequence). The CDR3 loop reads CAWSVQGDTQYF. The CDR3 DNA sequence: TGTGCCTGGAGTGTACAGGGAGATACGCAGTATTTT. The complete variable domain, with remaining parts taken from reference TRBV30 and TRBJ2-3, reads SQTIHQWPATLVQPVGSPLSLECTVEGTSNPNLYWYRQAAGRGLQLLFYSVGIGQISSEVPQNLSASRPQDRQFILSSKKLLLSDSGFYLCAWSVQGDTQYFGPGTRLTVL.

This sequence joins TRBV10-1 and TRBJ1-2; TRBD1 aligns across 10 bases. After removal of 9 bases from V and 0 bases from J, the junction contained 7 bases not matched to a gene. Looked up from germline, CDR1 is WNHNN and CDR2 is SYGVQD (reference sequence). The CDR3 is 15 residues long. The CDR3 region is CASNDRGRSNYGYTF. DNA for the CDR3: TGCGCCAGTAACGACAGGGGGCGGTCTAACTATGGCTACACCTTC.

J is TRBJ2-1 and V is TRBV11-2; TRBD2 matches 9 bases. Germline V gives CDR1 SGHAT, CDR2 FQNNGV. The J segment lost 7 bases and the V segment lost 5 bases, leaving 3 bases of the junction unmatched. This CDR3 is 13 amino acids long. The CDR3 DNA reads TGTGCCAGCAGCACCGCGGGGGGGAATGAGCAGTTCTTC. It translates to CASSTAGGNEQFF.

The chain couples TRBV15 to TRBJ2-4, with 10 bases aligning to TRBD1. CDR3 length equals 18 residues. With 3 bases clipped from V and 2 bases from J, the junction kept 10 bases outside the gene matches. Germline-derived CDR1 and CDR2 are LNHNV and YYDKDF (reference sequence). The CDR3 loop reads CATSRARGDRGTKNIQYF. The CDR3 region has the DNA TGTGCCACCAGCAGGGCCCGGGGGGACAGGGGAACCAAAAACATTCAGTACTTC.

Only one count was recorded for this clone. The chain recombines TRBV28 with TRBJ2-1; D call uncertain. The V gene lost 2 bases and the J gene lost 2 bases, with 7 bases spanning the gap. The CDR3 is made up of 14 amino acids. Germline V lookup: CDR1 MDHEN, CDR2 SYDVKM. CDR3 loop: CASSLRVTYNEQFF. DNA of the CDR3: TGTGCCAGCAGTTTACGGGTTACCTACAATGAGCAGTTCTTC.

V usage is TRBV3-1 (or the pseudogene TRBV3-2) and J usage is TRBJ2-3; D not resolved. The germline gives CDR1 LGHDT, CDR2 YNNKEL (reference sequence). The CDR3 runs to 15 residues. V was cut by 1 base and J by 5 bases, with 13 bases left in between. CDR3 sequence reads: CASSQAPRLGDTQYF. The CDR3 DNA sequence: TGTGCCAGCAGCCAAGCCCCGCGCCTAGGAGATACGCAGTATTTT.

The chain employs TRBV29-1 and TRBJ1-2; 7 bases are a match to TRBD1. The V and J ends lost 0 bases and 3 bases, in that order; junction bases with no gene match: 7. Germline V CDR1 and CDR2: SQVTM, ANQGSEA. This CDR3 is built from 15 residues. Here the CDR3 reads CSVEDLGQGDYGYTF. The CDR3 DNA is TGCAGCGTTGAAGATCTAGGGCAGGGGGACTATGGCTACACCTTC. Full variable domain (rest looked up from reference TRBV29-1 and TRBJ1-2): SAVISQKPSRDICQRGTSLTIQCQVDSQVTMMFWYRQQPGQSLTLIATANQGSEATYESGFVIDKFPISRPNLTFSTLTVSNMSPEDSSIYLCSVEDLGQGDYGYTFGSGTRLTVV.

The chain joins TRBV15 to TRBJ1-1; D not certain. The CDR3 contains 14 residues. Germline CDR1 and CDR2: LNHNV and YYDKDF (reference sequence). Trimming removed 1 base at V and 2 bases at J, with 8 bases between. CDR3: CATSRVAGNTEAFF. The CDR3 DNA reads TGTGCCACCAGCAGAGTGGCAGGAAACACTGAAGCTTTCTTT. Using reference TRBV15 and TRBJ1-1 for the parts outside the CDR3, the full variable domain is DAMVIQNPRYQVTQFGKPVTLSCSQTLNHNVMYWYQQKSSQAPKLLFHYYDKDFNNEADTPDNFQSRRPNTSFCFLDIRSPGLGDTAMYLCATSRVAGNTEAFFGQGTRLTVV.

The chain employs TRBV7-4 and TRBJ2-1; 9 positions match TRBD2. Trimming took 3 bases from V and 8 from J; bases not matched to a gene: 8. From germline, CDR1 is SGHVT and CDR2 SQSDAQ. The CDR3 covers 15 residues. The CDR3 region has the DNA TGTGCCAGCAGCTTTCCGGGTGCTAGCGGGGATGAGCAGTTCTTC. Protein sequence: CASSFPGASGDEQFF.

V and J are TRBV4-1 and TRBJ1-4, with D maybe TRBD1 (6 bases). V was clipped by 1 base and J by 8 bases, with 17 bases between them. This CDR3 spans 16 amino acids. Per germline, CDR1 MGHRA and CDR2 YSYEKL. The CDR3 reads CASSQVFPGVREKLFF. The CDR3 coding sequence is TGCGCCAGCAGCCAAGTATTTCCAGGGGTGCGGGAAAAACTGTTTTTT.

This chain links TRBV19 with TRBJ1-5; possibly TRBD1 for D (5 bases). Between the trimmed V and J ends, which lost 5 bases and 4 bases, there was a span of 9 bases. Germline CDR1 and CDR2: LNHDA and SQIVND (reference sequence). This CDR3 is built from 13 residues. Here the CDR3 reads CASSSGGNQPQHF. The CDR3 DNA reads TGTGCCAGTAGTTCCGGGGGAAATCAGCCCCAGCATTTT.

The chain carries TRBV6-5 and TRBJ1-2; D uncertain. V was pared by 3 bases and J by 7 bases, with 12 bases between. Germline loops: CDR1 MNHEY, CDR2 SVGAGI. The CDR3 covers 13 residues. The CDR3 nucleotides are TGTGCCAGCAGTTATACGCGCATCGGTGGCTACACCTTC. Its translation is CASSYTRIGGYTF.

The V and J genes are TRBV5-6 and TRBJ2-1; TRBD2 might be the D (5 bases). The CDR3 runs 15 residues. Germline V gene data show CDR1 as SGHDT and CDR2 as YYEEEE. Trimming took 4 bases from V and 12 from J, leaving 23 bases between them. The CDR3 sequence is CASSPGSPGGLVQFF. CDR3 nucleotide sequence: TGTGCCAGCAGCCCGGGGAGCCCGGGTGGTTTGGTGCAGTTCTTC.

The chain links TRBV6-1 to TRBJ2-3; 8 bases line up with TRBD2. The CDR3 length is 16 residues. Germline V gene lookup returns CDR1 MNHNS and CDR2 SASEGT. Germline trimming cut 6 bases from V and 5 bases from J; bases unmatched to any gene: 13. Written as DNA, the CDR3 is TGTGCCAGCAGCGAAAGTCCCGGGGGGGGTGGAGATACGCAGTATTTT. This gives the protein CASSESPGGGGDTQYF.

For this clone: A junction boundary mismatches the germline segment, possibly from a read error. CDR3 DNA: TGTGCCAGCAGCGAGCGCCGGGACAGGGGAGCAGAAACGCAGTATTTT. Translating it yields CASSERRDRGAETQYF. V and J are TRBV5-4 and TRBJ2-3, with TRBD1 matching 10 bases. The CDR3 is made up of 16 amino acids. CDR1 is SGHNT, CDR2 YYREEE, per germline (reference sequence).

This rearrangement joins TRBV6-5 to TRBJ1-1, with D uncertain. Germline V gives CDR1 MNHEY, CDR2 SVGAGI. V lost 7 bases and J 1 base, leaving 13 bases between the germline ends. The CDR3 has 14 amino acids. The DNA of the CDR3 is TGTGCCAGCAAGATCCCCGTCGGGAACACTGAAGCTTTCTTT. Protein sequence: CASKIPVGNTEAFF.

J is TRBJ1-6 and V is TRBV7-9; tentatively, D is TRBD1 (6 bases). The germline V and J ends were trimmed by 4 bases and 10 bases, with 17 bases remaining between them. Germline CDR1 and CDR2: SEHNR and FQNEAQ (reference sequence). The CDR3 runs 15 residues. The CDR3 here is CASSSQQGQESPLHF. The CDR3 DNA follows: TGTGCCAGCAGCTCCCAACAGGGTCAGGAGTCACCCCTCCACTTT.